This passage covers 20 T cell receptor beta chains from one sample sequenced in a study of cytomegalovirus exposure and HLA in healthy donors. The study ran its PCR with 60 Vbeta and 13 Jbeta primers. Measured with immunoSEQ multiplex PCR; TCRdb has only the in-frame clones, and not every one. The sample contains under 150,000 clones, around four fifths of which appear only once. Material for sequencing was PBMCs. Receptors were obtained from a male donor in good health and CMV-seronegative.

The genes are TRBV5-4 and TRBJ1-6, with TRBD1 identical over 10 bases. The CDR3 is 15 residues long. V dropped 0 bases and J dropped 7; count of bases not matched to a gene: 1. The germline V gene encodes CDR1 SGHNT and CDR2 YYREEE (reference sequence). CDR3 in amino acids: CASSLETGGNSPLHF. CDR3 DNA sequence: TGTGCCAGCAGCTTGGAGACAGGGGGCAATTCACCCCTCCACTTT.

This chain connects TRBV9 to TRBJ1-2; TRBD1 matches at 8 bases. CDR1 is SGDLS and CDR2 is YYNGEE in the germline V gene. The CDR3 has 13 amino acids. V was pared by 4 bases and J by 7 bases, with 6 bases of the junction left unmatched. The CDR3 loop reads CASSLTGVIGYTF. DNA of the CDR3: TGTGCCAGCAGCCTGACAGGGGTAATTGGCTACACCTTC.

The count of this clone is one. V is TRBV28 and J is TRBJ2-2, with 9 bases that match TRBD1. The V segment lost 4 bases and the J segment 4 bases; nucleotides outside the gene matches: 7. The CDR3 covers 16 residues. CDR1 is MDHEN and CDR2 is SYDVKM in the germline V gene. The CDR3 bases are TGTGCCAGCAGTTCTTGGACAGGGGTAGGCACCGGGGAGCTGTTTTTT. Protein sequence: CASSSWTGVGTGELFF.

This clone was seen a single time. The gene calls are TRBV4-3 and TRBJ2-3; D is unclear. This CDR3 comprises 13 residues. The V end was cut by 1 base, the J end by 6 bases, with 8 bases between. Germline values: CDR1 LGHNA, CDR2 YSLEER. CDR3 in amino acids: CASSQGSVDTQYF. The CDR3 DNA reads TGCGCCAGCAGCCAAGGGAGCGTCGATACGCAGTATTTT.

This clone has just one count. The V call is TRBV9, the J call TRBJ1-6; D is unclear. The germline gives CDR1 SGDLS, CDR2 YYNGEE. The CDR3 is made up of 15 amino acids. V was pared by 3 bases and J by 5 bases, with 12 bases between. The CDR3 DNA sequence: TGTGCCAGCAGCGGCCAAGCGGGTAATAATTCACCCCTCCACTTT. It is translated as CASSGQAGNNSPLHF.

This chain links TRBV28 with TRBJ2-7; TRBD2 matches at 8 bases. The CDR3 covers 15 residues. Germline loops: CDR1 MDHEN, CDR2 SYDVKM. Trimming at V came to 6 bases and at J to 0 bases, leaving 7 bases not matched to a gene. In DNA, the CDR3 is TGTGCCAGCAGCCCACGACTAGCGAGCTCCTACGAGCAGTACTTC. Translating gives CASSPRLASSYEQYF.

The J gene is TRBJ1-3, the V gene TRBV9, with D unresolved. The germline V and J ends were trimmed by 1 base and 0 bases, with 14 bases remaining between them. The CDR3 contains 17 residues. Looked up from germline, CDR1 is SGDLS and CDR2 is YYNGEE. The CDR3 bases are TGTGCCAGCAGCGTAAACGGCCGTGGAGACTCTGGAAACACCATATATTTT. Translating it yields CASSVNGRGDSGNTIYF.

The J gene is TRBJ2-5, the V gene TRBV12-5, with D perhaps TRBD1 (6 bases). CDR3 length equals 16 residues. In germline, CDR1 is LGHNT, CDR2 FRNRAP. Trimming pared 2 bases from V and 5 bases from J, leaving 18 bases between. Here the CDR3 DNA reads TGTGCTAGTGGTTTGACCCCGAGGGGGTTTAGGGAGACCCAGTACTTC. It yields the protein CASGLTPRGFRETQYF.

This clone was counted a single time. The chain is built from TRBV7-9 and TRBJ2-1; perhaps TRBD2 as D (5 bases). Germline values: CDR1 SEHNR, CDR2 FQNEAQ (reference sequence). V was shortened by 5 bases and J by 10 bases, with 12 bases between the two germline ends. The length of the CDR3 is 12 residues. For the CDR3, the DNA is TGTGCCAGCAGCCCGGCGGGTGGGGAGCAGTTCTTC. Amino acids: CASSPAGGEQFF.

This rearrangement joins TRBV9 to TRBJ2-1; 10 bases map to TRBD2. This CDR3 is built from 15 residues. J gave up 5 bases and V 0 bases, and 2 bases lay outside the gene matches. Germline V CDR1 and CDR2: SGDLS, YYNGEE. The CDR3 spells CASSVALAGNNEQFF. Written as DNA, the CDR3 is TGTGCCAGCAGCGTAGCACTAGCGGGAAACAATGAGCAGTTCTTC.

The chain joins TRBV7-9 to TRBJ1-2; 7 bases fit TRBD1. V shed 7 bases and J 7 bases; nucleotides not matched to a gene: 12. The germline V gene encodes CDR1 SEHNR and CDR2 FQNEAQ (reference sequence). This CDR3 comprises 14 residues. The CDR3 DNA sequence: TGTGCCAGCACCCTCGACAGGGCGGGCGTTGGCTACACCTTC. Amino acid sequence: CASTLDRAGVGYTF.

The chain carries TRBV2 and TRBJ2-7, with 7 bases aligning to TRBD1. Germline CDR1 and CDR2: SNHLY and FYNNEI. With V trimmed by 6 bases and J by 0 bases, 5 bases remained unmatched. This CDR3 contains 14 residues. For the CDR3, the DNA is TGTGCCAGCAGAAATGGACAGGCCTCCTACGAGCAGTACTTC. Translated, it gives CASRNGQASYEQYF.

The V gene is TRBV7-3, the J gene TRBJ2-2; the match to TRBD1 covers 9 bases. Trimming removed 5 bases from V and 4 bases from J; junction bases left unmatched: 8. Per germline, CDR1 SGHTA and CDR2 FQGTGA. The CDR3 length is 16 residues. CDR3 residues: CASSPTGGSGTGELFF. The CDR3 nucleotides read TGTGCCAGCAGCCCCACAGGGGGCAGTGGCACCGGGGAGCTGTTTTTT.

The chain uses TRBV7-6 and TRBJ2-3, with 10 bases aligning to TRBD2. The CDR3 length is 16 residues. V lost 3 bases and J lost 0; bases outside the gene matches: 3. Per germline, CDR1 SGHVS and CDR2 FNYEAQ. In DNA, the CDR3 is TGTGCCAGCAGCTTGTTAGCGGGGGGCAGCACAGATACGCAGTATTTT. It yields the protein CASSLLAGGSTDTQYF.

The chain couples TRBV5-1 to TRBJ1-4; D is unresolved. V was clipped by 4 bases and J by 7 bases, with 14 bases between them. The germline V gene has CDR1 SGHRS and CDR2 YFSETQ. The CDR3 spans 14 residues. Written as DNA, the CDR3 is TGCGCCAGCAGCCCTGAAATAGCTTTTGAAAAACTGTTTTTT. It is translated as CASSPEIAFEKLFF.

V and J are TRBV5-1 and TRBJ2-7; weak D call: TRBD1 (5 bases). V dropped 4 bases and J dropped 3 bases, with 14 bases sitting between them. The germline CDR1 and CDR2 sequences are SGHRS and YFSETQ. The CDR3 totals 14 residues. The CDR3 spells CASSPSDSNYEQYF. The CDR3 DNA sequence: TGCGCCAGCAGCCCCTCAGACAGCAACTACGAGCAGTACTTC.

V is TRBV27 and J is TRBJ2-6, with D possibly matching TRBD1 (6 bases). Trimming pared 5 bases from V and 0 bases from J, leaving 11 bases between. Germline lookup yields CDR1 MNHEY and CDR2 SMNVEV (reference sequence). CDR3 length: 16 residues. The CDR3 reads CASSLQGNSGANVLTF. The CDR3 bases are TGTGCCAGCAGTCTACAGGGAAACTCTGGGGCCAACGTCCTGACTTTC.

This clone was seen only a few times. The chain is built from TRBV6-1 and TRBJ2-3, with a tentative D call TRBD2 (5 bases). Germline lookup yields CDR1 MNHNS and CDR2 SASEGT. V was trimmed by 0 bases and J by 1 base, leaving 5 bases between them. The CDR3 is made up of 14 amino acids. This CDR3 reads CASSEASGTDTQYF. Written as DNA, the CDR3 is TGTGCCAGCAGTGAAGCTAGCGGCACAGATACGCAGTATTTT.

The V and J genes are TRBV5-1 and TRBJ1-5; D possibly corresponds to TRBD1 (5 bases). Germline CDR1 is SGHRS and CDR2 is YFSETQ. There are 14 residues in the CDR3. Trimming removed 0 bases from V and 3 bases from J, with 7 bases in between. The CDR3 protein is CASSLGGVNQPQHF. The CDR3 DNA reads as TGCGCCAGCAGCTTGGGGGGGGTCAATCAGCCCCAGCATTTT.

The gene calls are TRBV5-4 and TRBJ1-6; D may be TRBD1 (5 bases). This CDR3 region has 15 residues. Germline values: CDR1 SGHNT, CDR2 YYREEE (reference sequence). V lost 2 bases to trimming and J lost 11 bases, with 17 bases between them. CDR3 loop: CASSLGAALSTPLHF. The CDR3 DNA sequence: TGTGCCAGCAGCTTAGGGGCGGCCCTTTCAACACCCCTCCACTTT. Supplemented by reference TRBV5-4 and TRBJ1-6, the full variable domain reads ETGVTQSPTHLIKTRGQQVTLRCSSQSGHNTVSWYQQALGQGPQFIFQYYREEENGRGNFPPRFSGLQFPNYSSELNVNALELDDSALYLCASSLGAALSTPLHFGNGTRLTVT.